Each of the 23 T cell receptor beta chains below was sequenced from the same sample in a study of blood T cell repertoires in COVID-19. Sequenced by immunoSEQ multiplex PCR; TCRdb stores in-frame clones only, minus some. This table holds 75,000 to 95,000 clones, about four fifths found once. What was sequenced was peripheral blood. These receptors were taken from a man aged 55 to 70 with acute or convalescent COVID-19.

The J gene is TRBJ1-2, the V gene TRBV2, with TRBD1 matching 7 bases. V shed 5 bases, J shed 3 bases, and the junction held 6 bases outside the gene matches. Germline assignment: CDR1 SNHLY and CDR2 FYNNEI. The CDR3 spans 14 residues. CDR3 in amino acids: CASSPGQVDYGYTF. CDR3 bases: TGTGCCAGCAGTCCCGGACAGGTAGACTATGGCTACACCTTC.

The chain employs TRBV2 and TRBJ1-1; D unresolved. CDR1 is SNHLY and CDR2 is FYNNEI in the germline V gene. The CDR3 loop spans 14 amino acids. Between the trimmed V and J ends, which lost 6 bases and 1 base, there was a span of 12 bases. This chain's CDR3 is CASRWAETNTEAFF. DNA for the CDR3: TGTGCCAGCAGATGGGCAGAAACGAACACTGAAGCTTTCTTT.

This clone was counted a single time. The chain carries TRBV6-5 and TRBJ1-1, with 8 bases identical to TRBD1. The V gene's germline CDR1 is MNHEY and CDR2 SVGAGI. The CDR3 has 13 residues. V was clipped by 1 base and J by 8 bases; unmatched bases: 3. CDR3 coding DNA: TGTGCCAGCAGTTACTTCGGGACAGGCGAAGCTTTCTTT. Translation gives CASSYFGTGEAFF.

The rearrangement uses TRBV10-3 and TRBJ1-3; tentative D call: TRBD1 (5 bases). Trimming left V 0 bases short and J 0 bases short, with 12 bases between. This CDR3 contains 17 residues. The germline gives CDR1 ENHRY, CDR2 SYGVKD. The CDR3 region is CAISESTALSSGNTIYF. The CDR3 DNA sequence: TGTGCCATCAGTGAGTCGACAGCTTTAAGCTCTGGAAACACCATATATTTT.

The rearrangement joins TRBV4-3 to TRBJ1-1; tentative D call: TRBD1 (6 bases). Germline V lookup: CDR1 LGHNA, CDR2 YSLEER. V dropped 0 bases and J dropped 7 bases, with 12 bases sitting between them. The CDR3 extends over 14 amino acids. CDR3 region: CASSQDSQGSEAFF. DNA of the CDR3: TGCGCCAGCAGCCAAGATAGCCAGGGGAGTGAAGCTTTCTTT.

The V and J genes are TRBV5-1 and TRBJ2-7, with 7 bases identical to TRBD1. Germline trimming cut 2 bases from V and 2 bases from J; bases unmatched to any gene: 4. The CDR3 is made up of 14 amino acids. Germline CDR1 is SGHRS and CDR2 is YFSETQ. CDR3 residues: CASSFRDRAYEQYF. The CDR3 DNA is TGCGCCAGCAGCTTCCGGGACAGAGCCTACGAGCAGTACTTC.

This chain links TRBV7-2 with TRBJ2-6; D possibly corresponds to TRBD1 (8 bases). V was cut by 5 bases and J by 9 bases, with 17 bases left in between. The CDR3 has 15 residues. Germline CDR1 SGHTA, CDR2 FQGNSA. CDR3 coding DNA: TGTGCCAGCAGCGCCAGGACAGGGAGGGACAACGTCCTGACTTTC. The encoded protein is CASSARTGRDNVLTF.

As DNA, the CDR3 is TGCGCCAGCAGTGAGATGCGGGGGGAAGGCACAGATACGCAGTATTTT. This gives the protein CASSEMRGEGTDTQYF. The chain combines TRBV10-1 with TRBJ2-3, with 8 nucleotides matching TRBD2. The V gene end was trimmed by 2 bases and the J gene end by 1 base; junction bases not matched to a gene: 5. CDR1 and CDR2 (germline): WNHNN, SYGVQD (reference sequence). The CDR3 is 16 residues long.

The rearrangement uses TRBV5-1 and TRBJ1-2; D remains unclear. V lost 0 bases, J lost 4 bases, and 10 bases lay in between. The length of the CDR3 is 14 residues. Germline CDR1 SGHRS, CDR2 YFSETQ. The CDR3 loop is CASSLAEGGYGYTF. CDR3 bases: TGCGCCAGCAGCTTGGCCGAGGGCGGCTATGGCTACACCTTC.

This clone has only one observation. The chain has TRBV29-1 and TRBJ2-7; 8 nucleotides match TRBD1. CDR1 SQVTM and CDR2 ANQGSEA come from the germline V gene. This CDR3 is built from 13 residues. The ends lost 6 bases at V and 3 bases at J; junction bases unmatched: 7. Here the CDR3 reads CSVRKGQDYEQYF. The CDR3 DNA reads TGCAGCGTGCGCAAGGGACAGGACTACGAGCAGTACTTC.

This clone was counted once. This chain joins TRBV6-5 and TRBJ1-3; unclear D gene. The CDR3 length is 14 residues. Germline V gene sequence: CDR1 MNHEY, CDR2 SVGAGI. The germline V and J ends were trimmed by 6 bases and 0 bases, with 9 bases remaining between them. The CDR3 is CASRPSGSGNTIYF. CDR3 sequence (DNA): TGTGCCAGCAGACCGAGCGGCTCTGGAAACACCATATATTTT.

This chain links TRBV6-5 with TRBJ2-7; tentative D call: TRBD1 (5 bases). The CDR3 runs to 14 residues. Per the germline V gene, CDR1 is MNHEY and CDR2 is SVGAGI. V was trimmed by 5 bases and J by 6 bases, leaving 17 bases between them. CDR3 in amino acids: CASSPTGPRPEQYF. In nucleotides, the CDR3 is TGTGCCAGCAGTCCTACAGGTCCTCGCCCCGAGCAGTACTTC.

The genes are TRBV4-1 and TRBJ1-1; 10 bases align to TRBD1. V shed 3 bases, J shed 6 bases, and the junction held 7 bases outside the gene matches. The CDR3 loop spans 15 amino acids. CDR1 is MGHRA, CDR2 YSYEKL, per germline. Here the CDR3 DNA reads TGCGCCAGCAGCCAGCCGGGACAGGGGAGCGCTGAAGCTTTCTTT. Translating it yields CASSQPGQGSAEAFF.

This clone was counted ten times or more. This chain uses TRBV5-1 with TRBJ2-1, with 7 bases fitting TRBD1. CDR3 length: 11 amino acids. The V gene end was trimmed by 4 bases and the J gene end by 13 bases; junction bases not matched to a gene: 5. Germline V gene sequence: CDR1 SGHRS, CDR2 YFSETQ. The CDR3 is CASSGRDRQFF. The CDR3 DNA reads as TGCGCCAGCAGCGGCCGGGACAGACAGTTCTTC. Using reference TRBV5-1 and TRBJ2-1 for the parts outside the CDR3, the full variable domain is KAGVTQTPRYLIKTRGQQVTLSCSPISGHRSVSWYQQTPGQGLQFLFEYFSETQRNKGNFPGRFSGRQFSNSRSEMNVSTLELGDSALYLCASSGRDRQFFGPGTRLTVL.

A note on this clone: Sequence at one end of the junction differs from germline and may be a read error. The chain links TRBV5-1 to TRBJ2-7; the match to TRBD2 covers 11 bases. Germline V gene lookup returns CDR1 SGHRS and CDR2 YFSETQ. The CDR3 covers 16 residues. CDR3 residues: CASRLGLADANYEQYF. The CDR3 nucleotides are TGCGCCAGCAGATTGGGACTAGCGGACGCTAACTACGAGCAGTACTTC. Full variable domain (outside the CDR3, taken from reference TRBV5-1 and TRBJ2-7): KAGVTQTPRYLIKTRGQQVTLSCSPISGHRSVSWYQQTPGQGLQFLFEYFSETQRNKGNFPGRFSGRQFSNSRSEMNVSTLELGDSALYLCASRLGLADANYEQYFGPGTRLTVT.

The chain carries TRBV18 and TRBJ1-1; 7 positions match TRBD1. J was trimmed by 0 bases and V by 5 bases; bases with no gene match: 18. CDR3 length: 19 amino acids. Germline V gene lookup returns CDR1 KGHSH and CDR2 LQKENI. CDR3 in DNA: TGTGCCAGCTCAGCGCGGATGGGCGGTAGACAGGGCATGAACACTGAAGCTTTCTTT. Residues: CASSARMGGRQGMNTEAFF.

The chain employs TRBV10-1 and TRBJ2-5, with TRBD1 identical over 8 bases. V was clipped by 5 bases and J by 5 bases; unmatched bases: 7. Germline assignment: CDR1 WNHNN and CDR2 SYGVQD (reference sequence). The CDR3 length is 14 residues. CDR3 sequence: CASSRQGRSETQYF. The CDR3 DNA follows: TGCGCCAGCAGTCGACAGGGGCGGTCGGAGACCCAGTACTTC.

The rearrangement joins TRBV4-2 to TRBJ1-3; possibly TRBD1 for D (6 bases). The CDR3 length is 14 residues. V was trimmed by 3 bases and J by 2 bases, leaving 8 bases between them. In germline, CDR1 is LGHNA, CDR2 YNFKEQ. Here the CDR3 DNA reads TGTGCCAGCAGCCATACAGGGACTGGAAACACCATATATTTT. Translation gives CASSHTGTGNTIYF.

This chain uses TRBV5-4 with TRBJ1-1, with 9 bases fitting TRBD1. CDR1 SGHNT and CDR2 YYREEE come from the germline V gene (reference sequence). V dropped 4 bases and J dropped 4; count of bases not matched to a gene: 2. CDR3 length equals 13 residues. In nucleotides, the CDR3 is TGTGCCAGCAGCGGACAGGGGACCACTGAAGCTTTCTTT. Translating it yields CASSGQGTTEAFF.

The chain is built from TRBV25-1 and TRBJ2-2, with 9 bases fitting TRBD1. The CDR3 extends over 14 amino acids. Germline lookup yields CDR1 MGHDK and CDR2 SYGVNS. J lost 6 bases, V lost 6 bases, and 5 bases had no gene match. This CDR3 reads CASRGQGEAGELFF. In nucleotides, the CDR3 is TGTGCCAGCAGGGGACAGGGTGAGGCCGGGGAGCTGTTTTTT. Drawing the rest from reference TRBV25-1 and TRBJ2-2, the complete variable domain is EADIYQTPRYLVIGTGKKITLECSQTMGHDKMYWYQQDPGMELHLIHYSYGVNSTEKGDLSSESTVSRIRTEHFPLTLESARPSHTSQYLCASRGQGEAGELFFGEGSRLTVL.

This chain connects TRBV4-2 to TRBJ2-1, with 10 bases identical to TRBD2. V was pared by 4 bases and J by 2 bases, with 2 bases of the junction left unmatched. The CDR3 is 15 amino acids. From germline, CDR1 is LGHNA and CDR2 YNFKEQ. For the CDR3, the DNA is TGTGCCAGCAGCCTTCTAGCGGGGGCCTACAATGAGCAGTTCTTC. It codes for CASSLLAGAYNEQFF.

This chain connects TRBV7-2 to TRBJ2-1; 8 positions match TRBD2. In germline, CDR1 is SGHTA, CDR2 FQGNSA. The ends lost 3 bases at V and 5 bases at J; junction bases unmatched: 9. The CDR3 runs 16 residues. CDR3 in DNA: TGTGCCAGCAGCTTGGGAGGCGGGGGGCTTCACAATGAGCAGTTCTTC. Translation: CASSLGGGGLHNEQFF.

This chain connects TRBV29-1 to TRBJ2-7; D is perhaps TRBD2 (7 bases). In germline, CDR1 is SQVTM, CDR2 ANQGSEA. The CDR3 totals 14 residues. V was cut by 5 bases and J by 4 bases, with 18 bases left in between. CDR3 residues: CSVMQGLGGYEQYF. The CDR3 nucleotides are TGCAGCGTTATGCAGGGGCTGGGGGGGTACGAGCAGTACTTC.